The 27 T cell receptor beta chains in this list originate from one sample, sequenced in a study of Graves' ophthalmopathy and Graves' hyperthyroidism (dated by TCRdb to 2017 to 2018). TCRdb lists the instrument as Illumina HiSeq 2000. For repertoire sequencing, TCR beta CDR3 regions were amplified from RNA transcripts. A first-round RT-PCR used HTBI primers with the Qiagen OneStep RT-PCR kit, followed by a second-round multiplex PCR, size selection and purification. Starting from the raw public reads, TCRdb applied fastp trimming at Q25, assembled clones with MiXCR and retained in-frame beta chains. When rows share a CDR3 protein, they turn into one entry using the most common DNA and genes. This sample holds around 1.1 million distinct CDR3 sequences; roughly 35% were observed only once. In total, the top ten clones hold around 10% of the sample. Sequences were obtained from peripheral blood or thyroid tissue (not recorded which). These receptor sequences come from an adult man with Graves' hyperthyroidism.

The chain carries TRBV9 and TRBJ2-7, with TRBD2 matching over 9 bases. The V segment lost 5 bases and the J segment 7 bases; nucleotides outside the gene matches: 16. CDR1 and CDR2 from the germline V gene are SGDLS and YYNGEE. The CDR3 runs 16 residues. The CDR3 protein is CASSLGREGRLGEQYF. Here the CDR3 DNA reads TGTGCCAGCAGTTTAGGGCGGGAGGGCCGTCTTGGGGAGCAGTACTTC.

This clonotype was detected only once. The rearrangement links TRBV20-1 to TRBJ1-5; no reliable D call. Germline assignment: CDR1 DFQATT and CDR2 SNEGSKA (reference sequence). The CDR3 loop spans 13 amino acids. V lost 2 bases and J lost 4, with 9 bases in between. CDR3 DNA: TGCAGTGCTAGACAGGATTTTAATCAGCCCCAGCATTTT. Translation gives CSARQDFNQPQHF.

This clonotype was recorded at least ten times. This chain joins TRBV10-3 and TRBJ2-5, with a possible D match to TRBD2 (5 bases). V shed 2 bases and J shed 5 bases, with 18 bases lying between them. The CDR3 runs 16 residues. Germline CDR1 reads ENHRY; CDR2 reads SYGVKD. This CDR3 reads CAISEARVGSRETQYF. For the CDR3, the DNA is TGTGCCATCAGTGAGGCGCGGGTGGGGTCCAGGGAGACCCAGTACTTC.

The chain is built from TRBV20-1 and TRBJ2-7; 7 bases line up with TRBD2. With 3 bases clipped from V and 2 bases from J, the junction kept 4 bases outside the gene matches. The CDR3 runs 13 residues. Germline-derived CDR1 and CDR2 are DFQATT and SNEGSKA (reference sequence). The CDR3 loop reads CSASASGPYEQYF. The CDR3 region has the DNA TGCAGTGCTAGTGCTAGCGGACCCTACGAGCAGTACTTC.

About this clonotype: This may be a read error, as it is one base from a much larger clone. This chain uses TRBV7-8 with TRBJ2-7, with D maybe TRBD1 (5 bases). The germline V gene has CDR1 SGHVS and CDR2 FQNEAQ. Trimming shortened V by 5 bases and J by 3 bases, and 14 bases separated the two germline ends. This CDR3 region has 14 residues. The CDR3 loop is CASSPRPDSYEQYF. CDR3 in DNA: TGTGCCAGCAGCCCGAGACCCGACAGCTACGAGCAGTACTTC.

In regard to this clonotype: One end of the junction is discordant with germline, which a read error may explain. The chain carries TRBV10-2 and TRBJ2-7, with 13 bases fitting TRBD2. CDR1 is WSHSY, CDR2 SAAADI, per germline. CDR3 size: 17 residues. The chain's CDR3 is CASSRKVLAGGPPEQYF. The CDR3 region has the DNA TGTGCCAGCAGCCGCAAAGTACTAGCGGGAGGGCCTCCCGAGCAGTACTTC.

V is TRBV7-2 and J is TRBJ1-6; D gene ambiguous. Germline CDR1 and CDR2: SGHTA and FQGNSA. The CDR3 spans 15 residues. Trimming shortened V by 5 bases and J by 4 bases, and 12 bases separated the two germline ends. CDR3 in DNA: TGTGCCAGCAGCCCATTGCGAGGGTATAATTCACCCCTCCACTTT. The encoded protein is CASSPLRGYNSPLHF.

This chain uses TRBV10-3 with TRBJ1-6; 8 bases map to TRBD1. The CDR3 sequence is 11 residues long. Germline trimming cut 10 bases from V and 15 bases from J; bases unmatched to any gene: 8. Germline V gene data show CDR1 as ENHRY and CDR2 as SYGVKD. The CDR3 protein is CATWTGYDLHF. The CDR3 region has the DNA TGTGCCACGTGGACAGGGTATGACCTCCACTTT.

This chain joins TRBV29-1 and TRBJ2-3; TRBD1 matches at 8 bases. Per germline, CDR1 SQVTM and CDR2 ANQGSEA. The ends lost 4 bases at V and 13 bases at J; junction bases unmatched: 7. The CDR3 length is 11 residues. The CDR3 nucleotides are TGCAGCGTTGTGGTCCTGGACAGGGAGTATTTT. Protein sequence: CSVVVLDREYF.

Points on this clonotype: A much larger clone lies one base from this, so it may be a read error. V gene TRBV9 combines with J gene TRBJ1-1; 7 bases are shared with TRBD1. CDR1 is SGDLS, CDR2 YYNGEE, per germline. The junction had 13 bases not matched to a gene; V was cut back by 3 bases and J by 8 bases. The length of the CDR3 is 15 residues. CDR3 loop: CASSARGSGTAEAFF. Here the CDR3 DNA reads TGTGCCAGCAGCGCGAGGGGGTCCGGGACAGCCGAAGCTTTCTTT.

This clonotype showed up just once. The chain has TRBV20-1 and TRBJ1-5; tentatively, D is TRBD1 (5 bases). Germline loops: CDR1 DFQATT, CDR2 SNEGSKA (reference sequence). The CDR3 covers 16 residues. V was shortened by 2 bases and J by 0 bases, with 14 bases between the two germline ends. The DNA for the CDR3 is TGCAGTGCTAGACGCTCTGGGGGTGTTAGCAATCAGCCCCAGCATTTT. It specifies CSARRSGGVSNQPQHF.

The chain employs TRBV5-1 and TRBJ1-1; TRBD1 matches at 7 bases. The CDR3 is made up of 15 amino acids. The germline gives CDR1 SGHRS, CDR2 YFSETQ. V gave up 4 bases and J gave up 0 bases; unmatched junction bases: 6. The CDR3 region is CASSARGTVNTEAFF. The DNA for the CDR3 is TGCGCCAGCAGCGCCCGCGGGACAGTGAACACTGAAGCTTTCTTT.

The table lists this clonotype with many counts. This chain links TRBV10-3 with TRBJ1-1; 7 bases are a match to TRBD1. The V and J ends lost 5 bases and 0 bases, in that order; junction bases with no gene match: 12. Looked up from germline, CDR1 is ENHRY and CDR2 is SYGVKD. CDR3 length: 17 residues. The CDR3 region is CAISHADRDRVNTEAFF. The CDR3 DNA reads as TGTGCCATCAGTCACGCTGACCGTGACAGGGTGAACACTGAAGCTTTCTTT.

The rearrangement uses TRBV19 and TRBJ2-7, with 9 bases identical to TRBD2. J gave up 0 bases and V 7 bases, and 4 bases lay outside the gene matches. The length of the CDR3 is 14 residues. The germline CDR1 and CDR2 sequences are LNHDA and SQIVND (reference sequence). The CDR3 DNA sequence: TGTGCCAGTAAGGCTAGCGGGATCTCCTACGAGCAGTACTTC. Translating gives CASKASGISYEQYF. Full variable domain (outside the CDR3, taken from reference TRBV19 and TRBJ2-7): DGGITQSPKYLFRKEGQNVTLSCEQNLNHDAMYWYRQDPGQGLRLIYYSQIVNDFQKGDIAEGYSVSREKKESFPLTVTSAQKNPTAFYLCASKASGISYEQYFGPGTRLTVT.

This chain connects TRBV2 to TRBJ2-2, with D perhaps TRBD2 (5 bases). The germline V and J ends were trimmed by 6 bases and 3 bases, with 17 bases remaining between them. The CDR3 contains 16 residues. Germline V lookup: CDR1 SNHLY, CDR2 FYNNEI. The CDR3 loop is CASSQAGRGDTGELFF. CDR3 bases: TGTGCCAGCAGCCAAGCCGGACGGGGTGACACCGGGGAGCTGTTTTTT.

The chain uses TRBV19 and TRBJ1-1, with D perhaps TRBD1 (6 bases). CDR3 length equals 15 residues. Germline CDR1 LNHDA, CDR2 SQIVND (reference sequence). The CDR3 protein is CARDRGQRLNTEAFF. In DNA form, the CDR3 reads TGTGCTAGAGATCGTGGACAGCGGCTGAACACTGAAGCTTTCTTT.

This clonotype was observed at least ten times. The chain combines TRBV29-1 with TRBJ1-2; D is unclear. V was pared by 4 bases and J by 3 bases, with 12 bases between. Germline loops: CDR1 SQVTM, CDR2 ANQGSEA. The CDR3 extends over 13 amino acids. The CDR3 protein is CSVGLGTYYGYTF. The CDR3 DNA reads TGCAGCGTTGGGCTGGGAACGTACTATGGCTACACCTTC.

The V call is TRBV19, the J call TRBJ2-7, with 8 bases matching TRBD1. V lost 5 bases and J lost 1; bases outside the gene matches: 7. The V gene's germline CDR1 is LNHDA and CDR2 SQIVND (reference sequence). The CDR3 sequence is 15 residues long. Here the CDR3 reads CASSSGGGNSYEQYF. CDR3 in DNA: TGTGCCAGTAGTTCAGGGGGCGGAAATTCCTACGAGCAGTACTTC.

This clonotype was counted a single time. A much larger clonotype is one base distant, so this may be a read error. V and J are TRBV7-2 and TRBJ2-7; 7 nucleotides match TRBD2. From germline, CDR1 is SGHTA and CDR2 FQGNSA. The CDR3 runs 15 residues. After removal of 4 bases from V and 2 bases from J, the junction contained 8 bases not matched to a gene. CDR3 coding DNA: TGTGCCAGCAGCTCGCAGCGGGATACACCCTACGAGCAGTACTTC. It specifies CASSSQRDTPYEQYF. Looking up the rest from reference TRBV7-2 and TRBJ2-7 gives the full variable domain: GAGVSQSPSNKVTEKGKDVELRCDPISGHTALYWYRQSLGQGLEFLIYFQGNSAPDKSGLPSDRFSAERTGGSVSTLTIQRTQQEDSAVYLCASSSQRDTPYEQYFGPGTRLTVT.

This clonotype was recorded at least ten times. The gene calls are TRBV9 and TRBJ1-1, with TRBD1 matching 7 bases. Germline lookup yields CDR1 SGDLS and CDR2 YYNGEE. V shed 0 bases and J 1 base; nucleotides not matched to a gene: 0. The CDR3 has 14 amino acids. CDR3 bases: TGTGCCAGCAGCGTAGAGGGGGCGAACACTGAAGCTTTCTTT. Protein product: CASSVEGANTEAFF.

This clonotype was recorded many times. The V and J genes are TRBV2 and TRBJ2-5, with TRBD1 matching 10 bases. The CDR3 extends over 14 amino acids. Germline loops: CDR1 SNHLY, CDR2 FYNNEI. With 6 bases clipped from V and 1 base from J, the junction kept 2 bases outside the gene matches. The CDR3 spells CASSRDRGQETQYF. Here the CDR3 DNA reads TGTGCCAGCAGCCGGGACAGGGGCCAAGAGACCCAGTACTTC.

The rearrangement links TRBV25-1 to TRBJ2-5, with 8 bases that match TRBD1. The trim removed 5 bases at V and 0 bases at J, leaving 5 bases unmatched. The CDR3 length is 15 residues. CDR1 MGHDK and CDR2 SYGVNS come from the germline V gene. DNA for the CDR3: TGTGCCAGCAGTCCTCCGACAGGGGACCAAGAGACCCAGTACTTC. This gives the protein CASSPPTGDQETQYF.

Many counts were recorded for this clonotype. The rearrangement links TRBV9 to TRBJ1-4; 7 bases map to TRBD1. The CDR3 length is 16 residues. CDR1 is SGDLS and CDR2 is YYNGEE in the germline V gene. The V gene end was trimmed by 3 bases and the J gene end by 8 bases; junction bases not matched to a gene: 13. Written as DNA, the CDR3 is TGTGCCAGCAGCGCTAAGGGGGCGGGGAATGGAGAAAAACTGTTTTTT. Its protein is CASSAKGAGNGEKLFF. The whole variable domain, filled in from reference TRBV9 and TRBJ1-4, reads DSGVTQTPKHLITATGQRVTLRCSPRSGDLSVYWYQQSLDQGLQFLIQYYNGEERAKGNILERFSAQQFPDLHSELNLSSLELGDSALYFCASSAKGAGNGEKLFFGSGTQLSVL.

V gene TRBV15 combines with J gene TRBJ1-2; possibly TRBD1 for D (5 bases). V was shortened by 1 base and J by 3 bases, with 9 bases between the two germline ends. The CDR3 runs to 14 residues. CDR1 LNHNV and CDR2 YYDKDF come from the germline V gene (reference sequence). DNA of the CDR3: TGTGCCACCAGCAGAGCCCAGGGCTACTATGGCTACACCTTC. It yields the protein CATSRAQGYYGYTF. The full variable domain, its missing parts supplied by reference TRBV15 and TRBJ1-2, is DAMVIQNPRYQVTQFGKPVTLSCSQTLNHNVMYWYQQKSSQAPKLLFHYYDKDFNNEADTPDNFQSRRPNTSFCFLDIRSPGLGDTAMYLCATSRAQGYYGYTFGSGTRLTVV.

In this sample, this clonotype turned up a few times. This may be a read error, as it is one base from a much larger clone. This chain uses TRBV7-6 with TRBJ2-7; D possibly corresponds to TRBD1 (5 bases). CDR1 SGHVS and CDR2 FNYEAQ come from the germline V gene. This CDR3 spans 11 amino acids. The CDR3 coding sequence is TGTGCCGGCAGCCTAACAGGTTATGAGTACTTC. Protein: CAGSLTGYEYF. Variable domain in full (rest from reference TRBV7-6 and TRBJ2-7): GAGVSQSPRYKVTKRGQDVALRCDPISGHVSLYWYRQALGQGPEFLTYFNYEAQQDKSGLPNDRFSAERPEGSISTLTIQRTEQRDSAMYRCAGSLTGYEYFGPGTRLTVT.

The chain couples TRBV2 to TRBJ2-7; TRBD2 aligns across 12 bases. Trimming at V came to 7 bases and at J to 7 bases, leaving 11 bases not matched to a gene. The germline CDR1 and CDR2 sequences are SNHLY and FYNNEI. CDR3 length: 15 residues. The CDR3 region is CASKSSGGVLREQYF. In DNA, the CDR3 is TGTGCCAGCAAATCTAGCGGGGGGGTCTTGAGGGAGCAGTACTTC.

A note on this clonotype: A read error may produce the germline difference seen at one junction end. The V and J genes are TRBV7-2 and TRBJ1-5; D is undetermined. Looked up from germline, CDR1 is SGHTA and CDR2 is FQGNSA. The length of the CDR3 is 12 residues. CDR3 in amino acids: CDSSLSNQPQHF. The CDR3 DNA reads as TGTGACAGCAGCTTATCCAATCAGCCCCAGCATTTT.